This T cell receptor (beta chain) was identified during a study of cytomegalovirus exposure and HLA in healthy donors. Findings and limits, study-wide: In a later analysis, specific HLA alleles were associated with 15,000 to 20,000 TCR beta sequences at a 0.05 false discovery rate.

Germline CDR1 reads MNHEY; CDR2 reads SVGAGI. The trim removed 4 bases at V and 0 bases at J, leaving 3 bases unmatched. CDR3 size: 15 residues. PCR was performed using 60 Vbeta and 13 Jbeta primers. Assay used: immunoSEQ multiplex PCR; TCRdb lists only in-frame clones, some missing. The profile covers some 70,000 clones, with approximately 84% appearing a single time and 2.4% taken by the ten largest. Notes on this clone: Its antigen is not known.

Sequenced input: PBMCs. The rearrangement uses TRBV6-5 and TRBJ1-3; 7 bases fit TRBD1. The sequence was obtained from a woman aged 50 to 60 in good health and CMV-seronegative. The CDR3 sequence: CASSSTGVSGNTIYF. DNA of the CDR3: TGTGCCAGCAGTTCTACAGGGGTCTCTGGAAACACCATATATTTT.